This TCR beta chain emerged from a study of shared clonotypes between healthy human individuals. Investigators spread the genomic DNA of each subset evenly over several immunoSEQ plates. Generated by immunoSEQ multiplex PCR, the TCRdb table keeps only in-frame clones and is missing some. The repertoire holds over a million clones, with around 97% as singletons. Trimming removed 8 bases from V and 9 bases from J; junction bases left unmatched: 10. The CDR3 has 13 residues. Germline CDR1 SNHLY, CDR2 FYNNEI. Sample: naive CD4+ T cells sorted from blood. Indicated subset: CD45RA+ positively selected. This chain connects TRBV2 to TRBJ2-1; 7 bases align to TRBD1. This receptor was obtained from a young man in good health. CDR3 nucleotide sequence: TGTGCCAGCTCCCGGACAGGCGGAAGTGAGCAGTTCTTC. This translates into CASSRTGGSEQFF.